The 20 T cell receptor beta chains given below trace back to one sample, sequenced in a study of cytomegalovirus exposure and HLA in healthy donors (dated by TCRdb to about 2017). The library came from the immunoSEQ multiplex PCR assay. For the multiplex PCR, a mixture combining 60 forward primers for TCR Vbeta segments and 13 reverse primers for TCR Jbeta segments was used. In TCRdb, the immuneACCESS table is reduced to in-frame sequences with V and J assigned. These tables do not hold every clone; where another copy was compared, an unresolved V gene accounts for under half, and the others remain unexplained. A total of 150,000 to 200,000 clones appear in this sample, approximately 84% of them only once. Of the sample, around 2.6% falls within the top ten clones. The sequenced material came from PBMCs. All receptors come from a man aged 30-40 years in good health and CMV-seropositive.

In regard to this clone: Other DNA sequences in this specimen translate into the identical CDR3. The chain recombines TRBV5-1 with TRBJ2-3, with 12 bases aligning to TRBD2. The CDR3 is made up of 16 amino acids. CDR1 is SGHRS and CDR2 is YFSETQ in the germline V gene. Losses at the gene ends were 4 bases for V and 2 bases for J; bases not matched to a gene: 5. The CDR3 nucleotides are TGCGCCAGCAGCCTCGGACTAGCGGGGCTCACAGATACGCAGTATTTT. This sequence encodes CASSLGLAGLTDTQYF.

The rearrangement uses TRBV18 and TRBJ2-2; 7 bases fit TRBD1. V gave up 0 bases and J gave up 4 bases; unmatched junction bases: 5. CDR1 and CDR2 from the germline V gene are KGHSH and LQKENI. The CDR3 is made up of 16 amino acids. CDR3: CASSPPTGPTTGELFF. The CDR3 DNA follows: TGTGCCAGCTCACCACCGACAGGGCCGACCACCGGGGAGCTGTTTTTT.

The V call is TRBV11-2, the J call TRBJ2-1; the D is unclear. V lost 4 bases and J 5 bases, leaving 12 bases between the germline ends. The germline CDR1 and CDR2 sequences are SGHAT and FQNNGV. The CDR3 runs to 14 residues. The CDR3 region is CASSSLSTNNEQFF. The CDR3 DNA follows: TGTGCCAGCAGCTCGCTCTCTACGAACAATGAGCAGTTCTTC.

Points on this clone: An end of the junction does not agree with germline; a read error may underlie this. CDR3 DNA sequence: TGTTCCAGCAGCTTAGATAGCGGGAGCCCATATTACTTC. Residues: CSSSLDSGSPYYF. The V call is TRBV7-9, the J call TRBJ2-7; TRBD2 matches 9 bases. CDR1 and CDR2 (germline): SEHNR, FQNEAQ (reference sequence). The CDR3 is 13 amino acids. The full variable domain, in which reference TRBV7-9 and TRBJ2-7 provide the parts outside the CDR3, is DTGVSQNPRHKITKRGQNVTFRCDPISEHNRLYWYRQTLGQGPEFLTYFQNEAQLEKSRLLSDRFSAERPKGSFSTLEIQRTEQGDSAMYLCSSSLDSGSPYYFGPGTRLTVT.

This clone was picked up one time. The chain employs TRBV10-1 and TRBJ2-2, with unresolved D. With 3 bases removed from V and 1 base from J, the gap between germline ends came to 3 bases. The CDR3 is 13 amino acids. CDR1 and CDR2 from the germline V gene are WNHNN and SYGVQD (reference sequence). CDR3 in DNA: TGCGCCAGCAGTGACCGGAACACCGGGGAGCTGTTTTTT. This codes for CASSDRNTGELFF.

V gene TRBV27 combines with J gene TRBJ2-3; 9 positions match TRBD2. The CDR3 extends over 16 amino acids. After removal of 3 bases from V and 1 base from J, the junction contained 5 bases not matched to a gene. CDR1 and CDR2 from the germline V gene are MNHEY and SMNVEV (reference sequence). DNA for the CDR3: TGTGCCAGCAGTTTTACTCGACTAGCGGGCACAGATACGCAGTATTTT. This encodes CASSFTRLAGTDTQYF.

The chain uses TRBV14 and TRBJ1-2; no firm D call. Germline CDR1 is SGHDN and CDR2 is FVKESK. This CDR3 is built from 14 residues. Trimming left V 0 bases short and J 8 bases short, with 13 bases between. The CDR3 is CASSQDWHPGGYTF. CDR3 DNA sequence: TGTGCCAGCAGCCAAGATTGGCACCCTGGCGGCTACACCTTC.

The rearrangement joins TRBV15 to TRBJ2-5, with 14 nucleotides matching TRBD2. V lost 9 bases and J lost 5; bases outside the gene matches: 11. The germline CDR1 and CDR2 sequences are LNHNV and YYDKDF (reference sequence). The length of the CDR3 is 16 residues. The CDR3 reads CATSSGLAGAGETQYF. In DNA, the CDR3 is TGTGCCACGAGTTCGGGACTAGCGGGAGCGGGTGAGACCCAGTACTTC.

This clone was recorded a few times. The chain is built from TRBV19 and TRBJ2-1; possibly TRBD2 for D (6 bases). Germline V gene sequence: CDR1 LNHDA, CDR2 SQIVND (reference sequence). Trimming pared 3 bases from V and 4 bases from J, leaving 13 bases between. This CDR3 is 15 amino acids long. The CDR3 loop is CASSIVSGLYNEQFF. The CDR3, as DNA: TGTGCCAGTAGTATCGTAAGCGGGCTTTACAATGAGCAGTTCTTC.

This chain links TRBV27 with TRBJ2-5, with D maybe TRBD1 (5 bases). The V gene lost 2 bases and the J gene lost 5 bases, with 15 bases spanning the gap. The CDR3 spans 15 residues. Germline V lookup: CDR1 MNHEY, CDR2 SMNVEV (reference sequence). The CDR3 DNA reads TGTGCCAGCAGTTTAAGTAGGGGCGATTTGGAGACCCAGTACTTC. It is translated as CASSLSRGDLETQYF.

The J gene is TRBJ2-2, the V gene TRBV19; tentative D call: TRBD2 (5 bases). Germline CDR1 LNHDA, CDR2 SQIVND (reference sequence). V was shortened by 3 bases and J by 6 bases, with 14 bases between the two germline ends. The CDR3 spans 15 residues. The CDR3 DNA follows: TGTGCCAGTAGTATTATGGACTCGAGACCCGGGGAGCTGTTTTTT. It specifies CASSIMDSRPGELFF.

This chain links TRBV6-1 with TRBJ2-2, with 10 bases identical to TRBD1. CDR3 size: 17 residues. J was trimmed by 4 bases and V by 2 bases; bases with no gene match: 7. In germline, CDR1 is MNHNS, CDR2 SASEGT. The CDR3 protein is CASSEPMGDRGTGELFF. DNA of the CDR3: TGTGCCAGCAGTGAACCCATGGGGGACAGGGGCACCGGGGAGCTGTTTTTT.

CDR3 bases: TGCGCCAGCAGCTTAATCGGGGTGGACACCGGGGAGCTGTTTTTT. This sequence encodes CASSLIGVDTGELFF. The chain joins TRBV5-1 to TRBJ2-2; D is possibly TRBD2 (5 bases). Between the trimmed V and J ends, which lost 2 bases and 3 bases, there was a span of 11 bases. This CDR3 is built from 15 residues. Germline CDR1 and CDR2: SGHRS and YFSETQ.

The gene calls are TRBV4-3 and TRBJ2-1, with TRBD2 identical over 12 bases. The ends lost 4 bases at V and 12 bases at J; junction bases unmatched: 7. The CDR3 totals 14 residues. Per the germline V gene, CDR1 is LGHNA and CDR2 is YSLEER. CDR3 in amino acids: CASSRLAGEVLQFF. The CDR3 coding sequence is TGCGCCAGCAGCCGACTAGCGGGAGAAGTATTGCAGTTCTTC.

The V gene is TRBV11-3, the J gene TRBJ2-1; no firm D call. This CDR3 region has 15 residues. Germline V gene data show CDR1 as SGHNT and CDR2 as YENEEA. Trimming cost V 1 base and J 4 bases, with 11 bases left between them. CDR3 nucleotide sequence: TGTGCCAGCAGCTTAGGCGGATCGACTTACAATGAGCAGTTCTTC. Translating it yields CASSLGGSTYNEQFF.

The genes are TRBV29-1 and TRBJ2-7; D possibly corresponds to TRBD2 (6 bases). CDR3 size: 13 residues. Germline CDR1 reads SQVTM; CDR2 reads ANQGSEA. Trimming cost V 4 bases and J 0 bases, with 10 bases left between them. CDR3 DNA: TGCAGCGTTGTTAGACTAGACTCCTACGAGCAGTACGTC. Its protein is CSVVRLDSYEQYV.

This clone was observed a handful of times. The chain couples TRBV6-5 to TRBJ2-3, with TRBD1 matching 7 bases. CDR1 is MNHEY, CDR2 SVGAGI, per germline. The CDR3 runs to 13 residues. J lost 9 bases, V lost 5 bases, and 8 bases had no gene match. The CDR3, as DNA: TGTGCCAGCAGTCCTCAGGGGGTAGGGACGCAGTATTTT. Protein: CASSPQGVGTQYF.

This sequence joins TRBV23-1 and TRBJ2-1, with TRBD1 matching over 9 bases. TRBV23-1 is recorded as an ORF, its role being uncertain. The CDR3 sequence is 15 residues long. J gave up 6 bases and V 7 bases, and 10 bases lay outside the gene matches. The CDR3 region is CASITGTGKINEQFF. CDR3 in DNA: TGCGCCAGCATCACCGGGACAGGGAAGATCAATGAGCAGTTCTTC.

The chain couples TRBV10-1 to TRBJ2-1; a possible D gene is TRBD2 (6 bases). Trimming stripped 6 bases from V and 4 bases from J, with 13 bases between. The CDR3 is 14 residues long. Per germline, CDR1 WNHNN and CDR2 SYGVQD (reference sequence). CDR3 DNA: TGCGCCAGCAGCACCGGGACTCCATACAATGAGCAGTTCTTC. Protein sequence: CASSTGTPYNEQFF.

The chain combines TRBV5-4 with TRBJ2-2; 10 nucleotides agree with TRBD1. With 3 bases clipped from V and 1 base from J, the junction kept 0 bases outside the gene matches. Germline V gives CDR1 SGHNT, CDR2 YYREEE (reference sequence). The CDR3 runs to 15 residues. The CDR3 nucleotides read TGTGCCAGCAGCTGGGACAGGGGGAACACCGGGGAGCTGTTTTTT. This encodes CASSWDRGNTGELFF.